These 30 T cell receptor beta chains came from one sample sequenced in a study of response to subunit inactivated influenza vaccine. One entry per CDR3 protein, called by TCRdb with MiXCR from the RT-PCR reads. This sample has roughly 570,000 distinct CDR3 sequences, with 14% found just once. The material sequenced was PBMCs from blood, taken roughly 12 days after vaccination. All receptors derive from a man between 50 and 59 years old who received an inactivated influenza vaccine.

This clonotype was observed a few times. This chain uses TRBV12-3 or TRBV12-4 with TRBJ2-7; D uncertain. The CDR3 has 15 amino acids. The V end lost 5 bases, the J end lost 3 bases, and 17 bases lay between the germline ends. CDR3 amino acids: CASSRSDSRIYEQYF. The CDR3 region has the DNA TGTGCCAGCAGTAGGTCAGATTCCCGTATCTACGAGCAGTACTTC.

The table lists this clonotype with a few counts. J is TRBJ1-2 and V is TRBV3-1; D unclear. CDR1 and CDR2 from the germline V gene are LGHDT and YNNKEL (reference sequence). The V end lost 0 bases, the J end lost 4 bases, and 12 bases lay between the germline ends. This CDR3 is built from 15 residues. The CDR3 spells CASSQEVRATYGYTF. CDR3 coding DNA: TGTGCCAGCAGCCAAGAGGTCCGCGCCACCTATGGCTACACCTTC.

This clonotype has more than one count but fewer than ten. The genes are TRBV9 and TRBJ2-3; possible D gene TRBD2, 6 bases. With 1 base removed from V and 3 bases from J, the gap between germline ends came to 15 bases. CDR1 is SGDLS, CDR2 YYNGEE, per germline. The CDR3 consists of 16 residues. CDR3 residues: CASSVHRELVTDTQYF. Written as DNA, the CDR3 is TGTGCCAGCAGCGTACACCGGGAGCTAGTAACAGATACGCAGTATTTT.

Ten or more counts support this clonotype. The chain is built from TRBV5-1 and TRBJ2-5, with D perhaps TRBD2 (5 bases). V was pared by 1 base and J by 1 base, with 11 bases between. The germline gives CDR1 SGHRS, CDR2 YFSETQ. This CDR3 region has 15 residues. DNA of the CDR3: TGCGCCAGCAGCTTGAGATCGGACTTCCAAGAGACCCAGTACTTC. It yields the protein CASSLRSDFQETQYF. Full variable domain (outside the CDR3, taken from reference TRBV5-1 and TRBJ2-5): KAGVTQTPRYLIKTRGQQVTLSCSPISGHRSVSWYQQTPGQGLQFLFEYFSETQRNKGNFPGRFSGRQFSNSRSEMNVSTLELGDSALYLCASSLRSDFQETQYFGPGTRLLVL.

This chain joins TRBV20-1 and TRBJ2-7; 14 positions match TRBD2. The germline CDR1 and CDR2 sequences are DFQATT and SNEGSKA (reference sequence). The CDR3 runs 20 residues. Trimming at V came to 6 bases and at J to 0 bases, leaving 19 bases not matched to a gene. The chain's CDR3 is CSAPGLAGVGRLQSSYEQYF. The CDR3 nucleotides read TGCAGTGCCCCGGGACTAGCGGGAGTGGGAAGGCTACAGAGCTCCTACGAGCAGTACTTC.

Comment on this clonotype: An end of the junction differs from the germline gene, which may be a read error. This sequence joins TRBV6-4 and TRBJ2-3; D may be TRBD2 (5 bases). In germline, CDR1 is MRHNA, CDR2 SNTAGT. The CDR3 length is 13 residues. DNA of the CDR3: TGCGCCAGCAGTGCCCTCGGAGGAGATACGCAGTATTTT. Translating gives CASSALGGDTQYF.

J is TRBJ2-3 and V is TRBV6-1, with 7 bases fitting TRBD1. Germline V lookup: CDR1 MNHNS, CDR2 SASEGT. The CDR3 sequence is 16 residues long. Trimming cost V 6 bases and J 1 base; bases outside gene matches: 10. CDR3 residues: CASSLGQARGTDTQYF. DNA for the CDR3: TGTGCCAGCAGCCTAGGACAGGCTCGCGGCACAGATACGCAGTATTTT.

The table lists this clonotype with a few counts. V gene TRBV6-2 or TRBV6-3 combines with J gene TRBJ2-7; TRBD1 matches at 7 bases. CDR1 is MNHEY, CDR2 SVGEGT, per germline. With 6 bases clipped from V and 3 bases from J, the junction kept 11 bases outside the gene matches. The CDR3 runs 15 residues. The CDR3 bases are TGTGCCAGCAGCCTCACACCTTACAGGGGCTACGAGCAGTACTTC. Protein: CASSLTPYRGYEQYF.

The rearrangement joins TRBV20-1 to TRBJ2-5; D possibly corresponds to TRBD2 (6 bases). Trimming cost V 5 bases and J 5 bases, with 12 bases left between them. The CDR3 loop spans 12 amino acids. Per germline, CDR1 DFQATT and CDR2 SNEGSKA (reference sequence). The CDR3 is CSARGSEETQYF. CDR3 sequence (DNA): TGCAGTGCTCGGGGGAGTGAGGAGACCCAGTACTTC.

This chain uses TRBV11-1 with TRBJ2-3, with TRBD2 matching 13 bases. V lost 0 bases, J lost 2 bases, and 5 bases stayed unmatched. The CDR3 length is 18 residues. Germline assignment: CDR1 SGHAT and CDR2 FQDESV (reference sequence). The CDR3 sequence is CASSLAALAGGPTDTQYF. The CDR3, as DNA: TGTGCCAGCAGCTTAGCCGCACTAGCGGGAGGGCCCACAGATACGCAGTATTTT.

There are a few counts of this clonotype. The genes are TRBV7-9 and TRBJ2-1, with D perhaps matching TRBD1 or TRBD2 (6 bases each). Trimming removed 1 base from V and 8 bases from J, with 15 bases in between. The length of the CDR3 is 15 residues. The germline V gene encodes CDR1 SEHNR and CDR2 FQNEAQ (reference sequence). Here the CDR3 reads CASSLGGANKDEQFF. CDR3 sequence (DNA): TGTGCCAGCAGCTTAGGGGGGGCGAATAAGGATGAGCAGTTCTTC.

This clonotype has ten or more counts. The rearrangement links TRBV5-1 to TRBJ1-6; TRBD1 matches at 8 bases. Per germline, CDR1 SGHRS and CDR2 YFSETQ. The trim removed 7 bases at V and 8 bases at J, leaving 5 bases unmatched. This CDR3 has 13 residues. CDR3 in DNA: TGCGCCAGCCAACAGGGGGGGGATTCACCCCTCCACTTT. It encodes CASQQGGDSPLHF.

This chain uses TRBV6-1 with TRBJ1-2, with D unresolved. CDR1 and CDR2 from the germline V gene are MNHNS and SASEGT. This CDR3 has 14 amino acids. The V end was cut by 5 bases, the J end by 4 bases, with 14 bases between. The CDR3 sequence is CASSPEEDGYGYTF. The CDR3 DNA reads TGTGCCAGCAGTCCTGAGGAGGATGGCTATGGCTACACCTTC.

The V gene is TRBV7-9, the J gene TRBJ2-3; the match to TRBD2 covers 9 bases. J gave up 0 bases and V 4 bases, and 5 bases lay outside the gene matches. This CDR3 region has 16 residues. The germline V gene has CDR1 SEHNR and CDR2 FQNEAQ (reference sequence). CDR3 in DNA: TGTGCCAGCAGCTACTGGCGGGGGGGGAGCACAGATACGCAGTATTTT. Its translation: CASSYWRGGSTDTQYF. Variable domain in full (rest from reference TRBV7-9 and TRBJ2-3): DTGVSQNPRHKITKRGQNVTFRCDPISEHNRLYWYRQTLGQGPEFLTYFQNEAQLEKSRLLSDRFSAERPKGSFSTLEIQRTEQGDSAMYLCASSYWRGGSTDTQYFGPGTRLTVL.

The V call is TRBV20-1, the J call TRBJ2-2; TRBD2 matches 11 bases. The CDR3 runs 16 residues. CDR1 is DFQATT, CDR2 SNEGSKA, per germline (reference sequence). V lost 3 bases to trimming and J lost 2 bases; unmatched junction nucleotides: 5. The CDR3 spells CSARSLAGDNTGELFF. DNA of the CDR3: TGCAGTGCTAGGTCACTAGCGGGGGATAACACCGGGGAGCTGTTTTTT.

This clonotype was counted a few times. J is TRBJ2-1 and V is TRBV6-2 or TRBV6-3; perhaps D is TRBD1 or TRBD2 (5 bases each). With 0 bases removed from V and 5 bases from J, the gap between germline ends came to 14 bases. This CDR3 comprises 16 residues. CDR1 is MNHEY, CDR2 SVGEGT, per germline. The CDR3 DNA follows: TGTGCCAGCAGTTACTCGGGTGGTCGGGGCGACAATGAGCAGTTCTTC. Translated, it gives CASSYSGGRGDNEQFF.

CDR3 amino acids: CSARDLRGVGEQFF. CDR3 sequence (DNA): TGCAGTGCTAGAGATCTAAGGGGGGTGGGTGAGCAGTTCTTC. The chain carries TRBV20-1 and TRBJ2-1; D assignment may be TRBD1 or TRBD2 (6 bases each). Trimming removed 0 bases from V and 9 bases from J, with 15 bases in between. The CDR3 consists of 14 residues. Germline assignment: CDR1 DFQATT and CDR2 SNEGSKA (reference sequence).

The CDR3 nucleotides are TGTGCCAGCAGCTTAGGGACTAGCGGGGATTCAGGATACGAGCAGTACTTC. As protein: CASSLGTSGDSGYEQYF. J is TRBJ2-7 and V is TRBV7-8; 12 bases fit TRBD2. Germline CDR1 SGHVS, CDR2 FQNEAQ. This CDR3 has 17 residues. V lost 1 base, J lost 4 bases, and 8 bases stayed unmatched.

V and J are TRBV12-3 or TRBV12-4 and TRBJ2-7, with TRBD2 identical over 12 bases. The CDR3 runs to 15 residues. Unmatched junction bases numbered 5, after V lost 1 base and J lost 7 bases. CDR3 amino acids: CASSLGLAGAGEQYF. For the CDR3, the DNA is TGTGCCAGCAGTTTAGGACTAGCGGGAGCTGGGGAGCAGTACTTC.

This clonotype occurred a few times. The V call is TRBV4-3, the J call TRBJ2-1; 8 positions match TRBD1. V gave up 3 bases and J gave up 6 bases; unmatched junction bases: 1. This CDR3 is built from 13 residues. CDR1 and CDR2 (germline): LGHNA, YSLEER. The CDR3 protein is CASSQGQANEQFF. In DNA form, the CDR3 reads TGCGCCAGCAGCCAGGGACAGGCCAATGAGCAGTTCTTC.

The chain links TRBV6-5 to TRBJ2-2; 12 nucleotides agree with TRBD1. V trimming: 4 bases; J trimming: 6 bases; junction bases outside the gene matches: 6. Germline V gives CDR1 MNHEY, CDR2 SVGAGI. The CDR3 spans 16 residues. The chain's CDR3 is CASSWGQGAEAGELFF. The DNA for the CDR3 is TGTGCCAGCAGTTGGGGACAGGGGGCGGAGGCCGGGGAGCTGTTTTTT.

This clonotype has more than one count but fewer than ten. The rearrangement joins TRBV7-9 to TRBJ2-1; TRBD2 aligns across 10 bases. Trimming removed 7 bases from V and 3 bases from J; junction bases left unmatched: 6. This CDR3 has 15 amino acids. The germline V gene encodes CDR1 SEHNR and CDR2 FQNEAQ (reference sequence). The CDR3 is CASTFGTSDYNEQFF. For the CDR3, the DNA is TGTGCCAGCACCTTCGGGACTAGCGACTACAATGAGCAGTTCTTC.

This clonotype was picked up a small number of times. The chain couples TRBV5-1 to TRBJ2-1; the match to TRBD1 covers 7 bases. CDR3 length equals 16 residues. Unmatched junction bases numbered 11, after V lost 0 bases and J lost 8 bases. Germline CDR1 is SGHRS and CDR2 is YFSETQ. In DNA, the CDR3 is TGCGCCAGCAGCTTGGTAGCCAGGGGGTATGTGGATGAGCAGTTCTTC. This encodes CASSLVARGYVDEQFF.

This clonotype appeared many times. The V and J genes are TRBV20-1 and TRBJ2-3, with 7 bases matching TRBD1. The CDR3 covers 14 residues. Germline CDR1 DFQATT, CDR2 SNEGSKA (reference sequence). J was trimmed by 4 bases and V by 1 base; bases with no gene match: 5. CDR3 region: CSARAGTVADTQYF. The CDR3 DNA sequence: TGCAGTGCTAGAGCCGGGACAGTTGCAGATACGCAGTATTTT.

The chain recombines TRBV28 with TRBJ1-2; TRBD1 might be the D (5 bases). Trimming stripped 3 bases from V and 4 bases from J, with 9 bases between. Germline CDR1 and CDR2: MDHEN and SYDVKM. The CDR3 totals 13 residues. Written as DNA, the CDR3 is TGTGCCAGCAGTTTCGGCAGGGCCTATGGCTACACCTTC. This encodes CASSFGRAYGYTF.

This clonotype has a handful of counts. V and J are TRBV7-6 and TRBJ2-3, with D perhaps matching TRBD2 (6 bases). The CDR3 contains 13 residues. The V end was cut by 5 bases, the J end by 4 bases, with 10 bases between. CDR1 and CDR2 from the germline V gene are SGHVS and FNYEAQ. CDR3 DNA: TGTGCCAGCAGCCCAAGACTAGCAGATACGCAGTATTTT. Protein: CASSPRLADTQYF. Full variable domain (rest looked up from reference TRBV7-6 and TRBJ2-3): GAGVSQSPRYKVTKRGQDVALRCDPISGHVSLYWYRQALGQGPEFLTYFNYEAQQDKSGLPNDRFSAERPEGSISTLTIQRTEQRDSAMYRCASSPRLADTQYFGPGTRLTVL.

This clonotype was seen only a few times. The rearrangement links TRBV6-2 or TRBV6-3 to TRBJ1-2; no definite D call. The CDR3 length is 12 residues. Germline V gives CDR1 MNHEY, CDR2 SVGEGT. V lost 3 bases, J lost 6 bases, and 8 bases lay in between. For the CDR3, the DNA is TGTGCCAGCAGTTATTCCCAAGATGGCTACACCTTC. Translating gives CASSYSQDGYTF.

This clonotype showed up just a few times. This chain links TRBV5-6 with TRBJ1-2; unclear D gene. CDR1 SGHDT and CDR2 YYEEEE come from the germline V gene. Trimming took off 0 bases at V and 8 bases at J, with 8 bases between the two ends. The CDR3 is 12 residues long. CDR3 DNA sequence: TGTGCCAGCAGCTTGGCCAAGCGGGGCTACACCTTC. Its protein is CASSLAKRGYTF.

In its sample, this clonotype was seen many times. The chain has TRBV7-9 and TRBJ2-7; TRBD1 matches at 9 bases. The trim removed 10 bases at V and 4 bases at J, leaving 5 bases unmatched. Germline assignment: CDR1 SEHNR and CDR2 FQNEAQ (reference sequence). CDR3 length: 12 amino acids. The CDR3 protein is CAIGQGPYEQYF. The DNA for the CDR3 is TGTGCCATCGGACAGGGGCCTTACGAGCAGTACTTC.

This clonotype was found many times. The chain combines TRBV12-3 or TRBV12-4 with TRBJ1-2, with D unclear. The V and J ends lost 4 bases and 2 bases respectively, with 11 bases between them. This CDR3 has 14 amino acids. CDR3 in DNA: TGTGCCAGCAGTTCGGGCAATAGAAACTATGGCTACACCTTC. Translating gives CASSSGNRNYGYTF.